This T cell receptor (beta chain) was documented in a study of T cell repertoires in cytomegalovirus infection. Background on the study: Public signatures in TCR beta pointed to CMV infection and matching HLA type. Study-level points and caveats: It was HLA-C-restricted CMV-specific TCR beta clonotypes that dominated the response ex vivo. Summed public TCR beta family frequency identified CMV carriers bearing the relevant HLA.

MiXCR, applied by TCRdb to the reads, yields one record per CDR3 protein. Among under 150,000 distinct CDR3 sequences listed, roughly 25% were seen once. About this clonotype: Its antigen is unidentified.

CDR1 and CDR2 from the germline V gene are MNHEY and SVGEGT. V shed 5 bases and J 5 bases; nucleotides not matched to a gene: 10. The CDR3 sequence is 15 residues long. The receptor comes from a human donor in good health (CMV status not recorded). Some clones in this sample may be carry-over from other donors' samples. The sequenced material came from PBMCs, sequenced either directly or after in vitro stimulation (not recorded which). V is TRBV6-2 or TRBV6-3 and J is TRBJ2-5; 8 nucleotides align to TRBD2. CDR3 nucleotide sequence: TGTGCCAGCAGTAGCCAGCGGGAGAGGGGGGAGACCCAGTACTTC. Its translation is CASSSQRERGETQYF.